Below are 14 T cell receptor beta chains sequenced from a single sample in a study of blood T cell repertoires in COVID-19. Repertoires were generated with immunoSEQ multiplex PCR, while TCRdb's copy carries only in-frame clones and drops some. The sample shows around 64,000 clones, approximately 70% of them seen only once. Sequencing was done on a sample of PBMCs or T cells enriched from blood (not recorded which). The receptor set was obtained from a woman between 55 and 75 years old who had been exposed to COVID-19.

The J gene is TRBJ1-6, the V gene TRBV2, with TRBD1 matching over 7 bases. CDR1 and CDR2 from the germline V gene are SNHLY and FYNNEI. This CDR3 region has 14 residues. With 5 bases clipped from V and 6 bases from J, the junction kept 4 bases outside the gene matches. CDR3 amino acids: CASSPQGFNSPLHF. CDR3 nucleotides: TGTGCCAGCAGTCCACAGGGGTTTAATTCACCCCTCCACTTT.

This clone was observed a handful of times. This chain uses TRBV28 with TRBJ1-2, with TRBD1 identical over 9 bases. V lost 7 bases and J lost 8; bases outside the gene matches: 5. CDR3 length: 12 amino acids. From germline, CDR1 is MDHEN and CDR2 SYDVKM. The CDR3, as DNA: TGTGCCAGCATGGGACAGGGCCTGGGCTACACCTTC. This translates into CASMGQGLGYTF.

This clone occurred once. The V gene is TRBV19, the J gene TRBJ2-5, with TRBD1 identical over 9 bases. Germline trimming cut 7 bases from V and 4 bases from J; bases unmatched to any gene: 4. The CDR3 is 13 amino acids. Germline V lookup: CDR1 LNHDA, CDR2 SQIVND (reference sequence). Written as DNA, the CDR3 is TGTGCCAGTACCACGGACAGGGGAGAGACCCAGTACTTC. Translated: CASTTDRGETQYF.

The chain joins TRBV7-2 to TRBJ1-2; TRBD1 matches 8 bases. V was clipped by 11 bases and J by 5 bases; unmatched bases: 7. The germline gives CDR1 SGHTA, CDR2 FQGNSA. This CDR3 is 12 amino acids long. In nucleotides, the CDR3 is TGTGCCGGCGAACAGGGGGTTTATGGCTACACCTTC. It yields the protein CAGEQGVYGYTF.

The chain has TRBV7-8 and TRBJ1-1; D ambiguous. The germline CDR1 and CDR2 sequences are SGHVS and FQNEAQ. The V and J ends lost 2 bases and 1 base respectively, with 14 bases between them. This CDR3 contains 16 residues. CDR3 loop: CASSLIGHRGNTEAFF. The CDR3 DNA follows: TGTGCCAGCAGCTTAATCGGGCATCGGGGGAACACTGAAGCTTTCTTT. The whole variable domain, remainder taken from reference TRBV7-8 and TRBJ1-1, is GAGVSQSPRYKVAKRGQDVALRCDPISGHVSLFWYQQALGQGPEFLTYFQNEAQLDKSGLPSDRFFAERPEGSVSTLKIQRTQQEDSAVYLCASSLIGHRGNTEAFFGQGTRLTVV.

This clone was observed once. This rearrangement joins TRBV18 to TRBJ2-7; TRBD2 matches at 9 bases. Per the germline V gene, CDR1 is KGHSH and CDR2 is LQKENI. With V trimmed by 4 bases and J by 3 bases, 4 bases remained unmatched. The CDR3 extends over 14 amino acids. The CDR3 DNA sequence: TGTGCCAGCTCACGGGAGACTAGCGGCTACGAGCAGTACTTC. Translation gives CASSRETSGYEQYF.

The chain joins TRBV6-6 to TRBJ2-2; 10 bases map to TRBD1. The CDR3 consists of 14 residues. With 7 bases clipped from V and 6 bases from J, the junction kept 5 bases outside the gene matches. The germline V gene has CDR1 MNHNY and CDR2 SVGAGI (reference sequence). The CDR3 loop reads CASKTGGASGELFF. For the CDR3, the DNA is TGTGCCAGCAAGACAGGGGGCGCATCCGGGGAGCTGTTTTTT.

The chain couples TRBV28 to TRBJ2-4; no definite D call. The V gene's germline CDR1 is MDHEN and CDR2 SYDVKM. The CDR3 is 13 residues long. The V end lost 5 bases, the J end lost 0 bases, and 5 bases lay between the germline ends. CDR3 bases: TGTGCCAGCAGTCCAGTAGCCAAAAACATTCAGTACTTC. Protein sequence: CASSPVAKNIQYF.

The rearrangement links TRBV19 to TRBJ2-7; TRBD1 is a possible D gene (6 bases). Germline lookup yields CDR1 LNHDA and CDR2 SQIVND (reference sequence). The CDR3 spans 14 residues. V was shortened by 5 bases and J by 2 bases, with 13 bases between the two germline ends. CDR3 loop: CASSPKGGTYEQYF. The CDR3 nucleotides read TGTGCCAGTAGTCCGAAAGGGGGAACCTACGAGCAGTACTTC.

V usage is TRBV4-3 and J usage is TRBJ1-1; maybe TRBD1 (6 bases). The CDR3 sequence is 13 residues long. Trimming took off 0 bases at V and 8 bases at J, with 10 bases between the two ends. Germline CDR1 reads LGHNA; CDR2 reads YSLEER. CDR3 sequence: CASSQERGTEAFF. CDR3 nucleotides: TGCGCCAGCAGCCAAGAGAGGGGGACCGAAGCTTTCTTT.

The rearrangement joins TRBV5-1 to TRBJ2-2, with a possible D match to TRBD2 (6 bases). The CDR3 loop spans 14 amino acids. The V gene's germline CDR1 is SGHRS and CDR2 YFSETQ. V was cut by 4 bases and J by 7 bases, with 14 bases left in between. The CDR3 loop is CASSTTSMDGELFF. For the CDR3, the DNA is TGCGCCAGCAGCACGACTAGTATGGACGGGGAGCTGTTTTTT. Using reference TRBV5-1 and TRBJ2-2 for the parts outside the CDR3, the full variable domain is KAGVTQTPRYLIKTRGQQVTLSCSPISGHRSVSWYQQTPGQGLQFLFEYFSETQRNKGNFPGRFSGRQFSNSRSEMNVSTLELGDSALYLCASSTTSMDGELFFGEGSRLTVL.

The table lists this clone with a count of one. The rearrangement links TRBV2 to TRBJ2-7; 8 nucleotides agree with TRBD2. The CDR3 runs 15 residues. The V gene's germline CDR1 is SNHLY and CDR2 FYNNEI. The J segment lost 3 bases and the V segment lost 0 bases, leaving 4 bases of the junction unmatched. The CDR3: CASSEAGGRRYEQYF. The CDR3 DNA is TGTGCCAGCAGTGAAGCTGGCGGGAGGCGCTACGAGCAGTACTTC. The full variable domain, rest sourced from reference TRBV2 and TRBJ2-7, is EPEVTQTPSHQVTQMGQEVILRCVPISNHLYFYWYRQILGQKVEFLVSFYNNEISEKSEIFDDQFSVERPDGSNFTLKIRSTKLEDSAMYFCASSEAGGRRYEQYFGPGTRLTVT.

In regard to this clone: Relative to the germline gene, one junction end is altered; a read error may explain this. The chain carries TRBV5-1 and TRBJ2-3, with a weak D call TRBD1 (5 bases). The CDR3 is 14 amino acids. Germline CDR1 SGHRS, CDR2 YFSETQ. The CDR3 region has the DNA TGCGCCAGCAGCCAGGGTTCCAGCAGAGATACGCAGTATTTT. Translating it yields CASSQGSSRDTQYF.

The chain recombines TRBV11-2 with TRBJ2-7; possible D gene TRBD2, 5 bases. The CDR3 is 14 amino acids. Germline V gene data show CDR1 as SGHAT and CDR2 as FQNNGV. The germline V and J ends were trimmed by 0 bases and 3 bases, with 9 bases remaining between them. CDR3: CASSLEPTSYEQYF. As DNA, the CDR3 is TGTGCCAGCAGCTTAGAACCTACTAGCTACGAGCAGTACTTC.